A single sample is the source of the 27 T cell receptor beta chains below, sequenced in a study of CD8 T cells in ankylosing spondylitis. Study results and caveats: Eight or nine highly homologous variants formed a TCR beta motif that appeared characteristic of ankylosing spondylitis blood.

These receptors' targets are unknown. MiXCR, run by TCRdb on the 5' RACE reads, gives a single entry per CDR3 protein. The table records approximately 520,000 distinct CDR3 sequences, over 4% of them present only once. Sequences were obtained from blood, either unsorted or a sorted T cell fraction (not recorded which). Receptor source: a male donor with ankylosing spondylitis.

This clonotype was seen at least ten times. This chain joins TRBV5-1 and TRBJ1-2, with D hard to call. This CDR3 comprises 14 residues. Trimming shortened V by 4 bases and J by 7 bases, and 17 bases separated the two germline ends. The germline CDR1 and CDR2 sequences are SGHRS and YFSETQ. The CDR3 region is CASSLDLGRAGYTF. The CDR3, as DNA: TGCGCCAGCAGCCTGGACCTCGGAAGAGCTGGCTACACCTTC.

This clonotype was recorded many times. CDR3 nucleotides: TGTGCCACCAGTGATTTGTGGACAGGGGAGCTGTTTTTT. This gives the protein CATSDLWTGELFF. The V and J genes are TRBV24-1 and TRBJ1-4, with D maybe TRBD1 (5 bases). Near its end, the DNA agrees better with TRBJ2-2, so the J call may be wrong. The CDR3 extends over 13 amino acids. Germline assignment: CDR1 KGHDR and CDR2 SFDVKD.

V and J are TRBV12-3 or TRBV12-4 and TRBJ1-3; 10 nucleotides align to TRBD1. This CDR3 is built from 15 residues. V was clipped by 6 bases and J by 2 bases; unmatched bases: 4. The CDR3 loop is CASRGGTGAGNTIYF. Here the CDR3 DNA reads TGTGCCAGCAGGGGCGGGACAGGGGCTGGAAACACCATATATTTT.

In this sample, this clonotype turned up many times. This chain connects TRBV28 to TRBJ2-1, with TRBD1 matching 8 bases. Per the germline V gene, CDR1 is MDHEN and CDR2 is SYDVKM. CDR3 size: 13 residues. With V trimmed by 5 bases and J by 9 bases, 6 bases remained unmatched. CDR3 sequence (DNA): TGTGCCAGCAGTGACAGGGGATACGGTGAGCAGTTCTTC. This gives the protein CASSDRGYGEQFF.

This clonotype was seen at least ten times. The rearrangement uses TRBV12-3 or TRBV12-4 and TRBJ2-2; no reliable D call. The V and J ends lost 5 bases and 2 bases respectively, with 6 bases between them. This CDR3 is 13 amino acids long. In DNA, the CDR3 is TGTGCCAGCAGTGTTACAAACACCGGGGAGCTGTTTTTT. Translated, it gives CASSVTNTGELFF.

This clonotype has only a few counts. The rearrangement uses TRBV11-2 and TRBJ1-1; TRBD1 matches at 9 bases. Germline V gene lookup returns CDR1 SGHAT and CDR2 FQNNGV. The CDR3 sequence is 16 residues long. The junction had 7 bases not matched to a gene; V was cut back by 3 bases and J by 2 bases. The DNA for the CDR3 is TGTGCCAGCAGCTTTATTAGGGGACAGGGAAACACTGAAGCTTTCTTT. Translating gives CASSFIRGQGNTEAFF.

The table lists this clonotype with many counts. The gene calls are TRBV7-2 and TRBJ2-7; D uncertain. The V end was cut by 2 bases, the J end by 0 bases, with 5 bases between. The CDR3 has 13 residues. CDR1 SGHTA and CDR2 FQGNSA come from the germline V gene. The CDR3 loop reads CASSLFSSYEQYF. CDR3 nucleotide sequence: TGTGCCAGCAGCTTATTCAGCTCCTACGAGCAGTACTTC.

This clonotype was counted between two and nine times. This chain links TRBV5-6 with TRBJ2-1; 8 bases fit TRBD2. Germline CDR1 SGHDT, CDR2 YYEEEE. The CDR3 is 17 amino acids. Losses at the gene ends were 0 bases for V and 7 bases for J; bases not matched to a gene: 12. This chain's CDR3 is CASSLDQPGLVMNEQFF. In nucleotides, the CDR3 is TGTGCCAGCAGCTTGGATCAGCCGGGACTAGTGATGAATGAGCAGTTCTTC.

The table lists this clonotype with a few counts. This chain connects TRBV24-1 to TRBJ2-4; D unclear. The CDR3 has 13 amino acids. Germline CDR1 and CDR2: KGHDR and SFDVKD. V was trimmed by 4 bases and J by 9 bases, leaving 12 bases between them. CDR3 coding DNA: TGTGCCACCAGTGAATCGAGCGTGAGCATTCAGTACTTC. Encoded protein: CATSESSVSIQYF.

This clonotype showed up many times. This chain joins TRBV6-2 or TRBV6-3 and TRBJ2-5, with 7 bases lining up with TRBD1. Germline CDR1 and CDR2: MNHEY and SVGEGT. The CDR3 spans 14 residues. V trimming: 6 bases; J trimming: 5 bases; junction bases outside the gene matches: 9. CDR3 nucleotides: TGTGCCAGCAGCCTACAGGGGTTTGTTGAGACCCAGTACTTC. Translating it yields CASSLQGFVETQYF.

This clonotype was observed many times. The CDR3 spells CASSAGRLAGNEQFF. The CDR3 DNA sequence: TGTGCCAGCAGCGCTGGGAGGTTAGCGGGGAATGAGCAGTTCTTC. The chain is built from TRBV13 and TRBJ2-1; 8 bases fit TRBD2. Germline CDR1 reads PRHDT; CDR2 reads FYEKMQ (reference sequence). The CDR3 runs to 15 residues. V shed 5 bases, J shed 7 bases, and the junction held 10 bases outside the gene matches.

At least ten counts were recorded for this clonotype. The chain couples TRBV4-2 to TRBJ2-7; the D gene is possibly TRBD2 (6 bases). The V gene lost 0 bases and the J gene lost 6 bases, with 15 bases spanning the gap. In germline, CDR1 is LGHNA, CDR2 YNFKEQ. This CDR3 region has 15 residues. CDR3 region: CASSQEGGPWAEQYF. CDR3 nucleotides: TGTGCCAGCAGCCAAGAGGGGGGACCCTGGGCCGAGCAGTACTTC.

This clonotype was picked up many times. The chain recombines TRBV7-9 with TRBJ2-2; the D is unclear. V lost 8 bases and J 0 bases, leaving 10 bases between the germline ends. Germline-derived CDR1 and CDR2 are SEHNR and FQNEAQ (reference sequence). The CDR3 loop spans 14 amino acids. CDR3 loop: CASSRIANTGELFF. In DNA, the CDR3 is TGTGCCAGCTCCCGGATAGCGAACACCGGGGAGCTGTTTTTT.

The gene calls are TRBV7-6 and TRBJ2-1; 9 nucleotides match TRBD2. CDR1 SGHVS and CDR2 FNYEAQ come from the germline V gene. The CDR3 has 18 residues. Losses at the gene ends were 0 bases for V and 0 bases for J; bases not matched to a gene: 6. The CDR3 spells CASSLAHGSGSSYNEQFF. CDR3 nucleotides: TGTGCCAGCAGCTTAGCGCACGGTAGCGGGAGCTCCTACAATGAGCAGTTCTTC.

This clonotype was observed at least ten times. The chain couples TRBV20-1 to TRBJ2-2; a possible D gene is TRBD1 (5 bases). CDR3 length: 12 residues. The V gene lost 6 bases and the J gene lost 5 bases, with 10 bases spanning the gap. Germline CDR1 DFQATT, CDR2 SNEGSKA (reference sequence). The CDR3 loop reads CSATRDTGELFF. The CDR3 nucleotides read TGCAGTGCAACCAGGGATACCGGGGAGCTGTTTTTT.

This clonotype was observed at least ten times. The genes are TRBV15 and TRBJ1-2; D uncertain. V was clipped by 1 base and J by 2 bases, with 5 bases between them. Germline V CDR1 and CDR2: LNHNV, YYDKDF (reference sequence). This CDR3 region has 13 residues. The CDR3 DNA reads as TGTGCCACCAGCAGAGCGGCAAACTATGGCTACACCTTC. Encoded protein: CATSRAANYGYTF.

This clonotype was counted many times. The chain carries TRBV5-6 and TRBJ2-7; D might be TRBD2 (5 bases). CDR1 SGHDT and CDR2 YYEEEE come from the germline V gene. The V end lost 6 bases, the J end lost 2 bases, and 12 bases lay between the germline ends. The CDR3 is 13 amino acids. This CDR3 is CASNRRGPYEQYF. As DNA, the CDR3 is TGTGCCAGCAACCGCCGGGGTCCCTACGAGCAGTACTTC. Looking up the rest from reference TRBV5-6 and TRBJ2-7 gives the full variable domain: DAGVTQSPTHLIKTRGQQVTLRCSPKSGHDTVSWYQQALGQGPQFIFQYYEEEERQRGNFPDRFSGHQFPNYSSELNVNALLLGDSALYLCASNRRGPYEQYFGPGTRLTVT.

This chain uses TRBV6-1 with TRBJ2-7; 12 nucleotides agree with TRBD2. CDR3 length: 16 amino acids. Per germline, CDR1 MNHNS and CDR2 SASEGT. Germline trimming cut 5 bases from V and 7 bases from J; bases unmatched to any gene: 12. Here the CDR3 reads CASSRSSGGAGVEQYF. CDR3 DNA: TGTGCCAGCAGTAGGTCTAGCGGGGGGGCTGGAGTTGAGCAGTACTTC.

There are a few counts of this clonotype. The J gene is TRBJ2-2, the V gene TRBV5-1; D remains ambiguous. The CDR3 contains 13 residues. Germline V lookup: CDR1 SGHRS, CDR2 YFSETQ. Between the trimmed V and J ends, which lost 4 bases and 5 bases, there was a span of 9 bases. The CDR3 nucleotides are TGCGCCAGCAGCAGGCTCGAGACCGGGGAGCTGTTTTTT. The encoded protein is CASSRLETGELFF.

This clonotype was recorded at least ten times. DNA for the CDR3: TGTGCCAGCAGTGAAGCCGGCAGCTACGCCTATGGCTACACCTTC. Amino acids: CASSEAGSYAYGYTF. This chain connects TRBV2 to TRBJ1-2; no definite D call. Germline CDR1 reads SNHLY; CDR2 reads FYNNEI. The CDR3 totals 15 residues. Trimming pared 0 bases from V and 4 bases from J, leaving 12 bases between.

This clonotype was detected many times. V and J are TRBV7-2 and TRBJ2-2, with TRBD2 identical over 10 bases. The germline V gene encodes CDR1 SGHTA and CDR2 FQGNSA. Trimming at V came to 5 bases and at J to 1 base, leaving 4 bases not matched to a gene. The CDR3 contains 16 residues. In DNA form, the CDR3 reads TGTGCCAGCAGCCGACGACTAGCGGGGAACACCGGGGAGCTGTTTTTT. Residues: CASSRRLAGNTGELFF.

At least ten counts were recorded for this clonotype. The chain is built from TRBV5-1 and TRBJ2-3, with no clear D. Trimming took 0 bases from V and 1 from J, leaving 12 bases between them. This CDR3 comprises 16 residues. Germline V gene lookup returns CDR1 SGHRS and CDR2 YFSETQ. The CDR3 region is CASSLAQAGGTDTQYF. The CDR3 DNA is TGCGCCAGCAGCTTGGCCCAGGCCGGTGGCACAGATACGCAGTATTTT. Full variable domain (missing parts from reference TRBV5-1 and TRBJ2-3): KAGVTQTPRYLIKTRGQQVTLSCSPISGHRSVSWYQQTPGQGLQFLFEYFSETQRNKGNFPGRFSGRQFSNSRSEMNVSTLELGDSALYLCASSLAQAGGTDTQYFGPGTRLTVL.

This clonotype appeared many times. V gene TRBV15 combines with J gene TRBJ1-2, with 7 bases fitting TRBD1. The germline V gene encodes CDR1 LNHNV and CDR2 YYDKDF (reference sequence). This CDR3 is built from 14 residues. Trimming took 4 bases from V and 7 from J; bases not matched to a gene: 9. CDR3 sequence: CATSIGDRAAGYTF. The CDR3 nucleotides read TGTGCCACCAGCATCGGCGACAGGGCGGCTGGCTACACCTTC.

In its sample, this clonotype was seen many times. This sequence joins TRBV28 and TRBJ1-2; perhaps TRBD1 as D (5 bases). The V end was cut by 7 bases, the J end by 4 bases, with 19 bases between. The CDR3 is 15 amino acids. CDR1 MDHEN and CDR2 SYDVKM come from the germline V gene. CDR3 in amino acids: CASNPTGPGSYGYTF. The CDR3 DNA follows: TGTGCCAGCAACCCGACGGGGCCCGGGAGCTATGGCTACACCTTC.

This clonotype was detected ten times or more. The chain uses TRBV4-3 and TRBJ1-1; TRBD1 matches at 9 bases. The CDR3 is 17 amino acids. The V and J ends lost 0 bases and 4 bases, in that order; junction bases with no gene match: 9. Germline loops: CDR1 LGHNA, CDR2 YSLEER. The CDR3 DNA sequence: TGCGCCAGCAGCCAAGATCAGGACAGGGGTGAGCTCACTGAAGCTTTCTTT. Its protein is CASSQDQDRGELTEAFF.

This clonotype has a handful of counts. The CDR3, as DNA: TGTGCCAGCAGCTTAGGGGGCCCGGGCACAGGGGCTGAAGCTTTCTTT. Protein: CASSLGGPGTGAEAFF. The chain is built from TRBV7-9 and TRBJ1-1; 7 bases align to TRBD1. This CDR3 comprises 16 residues. Germline V gene lookup returns CDR1 SEHNR and CDR2 FQNEAQ (reference sequence). V shed 1 base, J shed 6 bases, and the junction held 11 bases outside the gene matches.

At least ten counts were recorded for this clonotype. The chain joins TRBV5-1 to TRBJ2-2; D is undetermined. This CDR3 has 14 residues. The ends were cut back, 4 bases at V and 6 bases at J, with 13 bases in the middle. Germline CDR1 reads SGHRS; CDR2 reads YFSETQ. CDR3 in DNA: TGCGCCAGCAGCGGCAGAATTTCTCCCGGGGAGCTGTTTTTT. This translates into CASSGRISPGELFF.